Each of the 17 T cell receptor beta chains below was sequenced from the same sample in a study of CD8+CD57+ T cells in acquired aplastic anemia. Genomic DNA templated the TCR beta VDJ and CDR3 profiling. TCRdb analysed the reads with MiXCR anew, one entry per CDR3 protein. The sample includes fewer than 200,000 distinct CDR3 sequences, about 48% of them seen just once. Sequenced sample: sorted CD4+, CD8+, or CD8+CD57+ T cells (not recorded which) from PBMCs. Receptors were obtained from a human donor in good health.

The CDR3 region has the DNA TGTGCCAGCAGTTACTCGTCGGGTACGGGTGAAGCTTTCTTT. This gives the protein CASSYSSGTGEAFF. The chain is built from TRBV6-5 and TRBJ1-1; D not certain. This CDR3 is 14 amino acids long. CDR1 is MNHEY and CDR2 is SVGAGI in the germline V gene. Trimming removed 0 bases at V and 7 bases at J, with 12 bases between.

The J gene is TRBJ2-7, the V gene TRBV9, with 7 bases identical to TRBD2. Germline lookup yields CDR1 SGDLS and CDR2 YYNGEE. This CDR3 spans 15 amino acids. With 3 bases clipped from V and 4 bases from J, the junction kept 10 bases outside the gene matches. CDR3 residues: CASSAGGYAGYEQYF. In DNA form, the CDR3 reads TGTGCCAGCAGCGCCGGGGGGTATGCTGGATACGAGCAGTACTTC.

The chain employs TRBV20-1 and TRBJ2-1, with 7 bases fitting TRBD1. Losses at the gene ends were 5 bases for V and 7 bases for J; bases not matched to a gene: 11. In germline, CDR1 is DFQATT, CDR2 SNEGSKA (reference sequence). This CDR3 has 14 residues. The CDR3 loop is CSALDRDSVNEQFF. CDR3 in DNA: TGCAGTGCTCTAGACCGGGACAGCGTAAATGAGCAGTTCTTC.

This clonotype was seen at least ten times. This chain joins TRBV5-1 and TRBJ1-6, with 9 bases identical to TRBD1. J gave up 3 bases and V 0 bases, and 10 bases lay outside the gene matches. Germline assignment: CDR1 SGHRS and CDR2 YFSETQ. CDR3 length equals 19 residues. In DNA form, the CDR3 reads TGCGCCAGCAGCTTGGGCGGGACAGGGAATAAGAACTATAATTCACCCCTCCACTTT. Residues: CASSLGGTGNKNYNSPLHF.

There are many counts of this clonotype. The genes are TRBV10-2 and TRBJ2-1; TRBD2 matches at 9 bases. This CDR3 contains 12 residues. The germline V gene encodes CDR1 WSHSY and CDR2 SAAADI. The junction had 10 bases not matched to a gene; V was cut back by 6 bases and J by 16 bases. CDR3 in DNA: TGCGCCAGCAGCGCGGGACTAGCTTTCTTTTTCTTC. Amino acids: CASSAGLAFFFF.

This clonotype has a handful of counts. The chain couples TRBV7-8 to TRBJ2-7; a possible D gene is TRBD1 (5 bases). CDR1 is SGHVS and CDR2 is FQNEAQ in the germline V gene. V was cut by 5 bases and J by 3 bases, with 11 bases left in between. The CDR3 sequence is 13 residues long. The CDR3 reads CASSGIRDYEQYF. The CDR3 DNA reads TGTGCCAGCAGCGGAATCAGGGACTACGAGCAGTACTTC.

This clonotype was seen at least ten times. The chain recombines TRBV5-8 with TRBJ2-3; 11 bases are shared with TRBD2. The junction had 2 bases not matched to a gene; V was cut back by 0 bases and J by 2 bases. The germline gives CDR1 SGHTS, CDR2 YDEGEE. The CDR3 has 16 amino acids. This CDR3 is CASSLVAGGVTDTQYF. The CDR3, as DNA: TGTGCCAGCAGCTTGGTAGCGGGGGGGGTCACAGATACGCAGTATTTT.

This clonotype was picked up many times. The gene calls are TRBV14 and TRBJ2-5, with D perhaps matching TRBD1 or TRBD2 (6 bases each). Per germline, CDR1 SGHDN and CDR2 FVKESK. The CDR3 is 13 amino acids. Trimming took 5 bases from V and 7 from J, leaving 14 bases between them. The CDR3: CASSFRGAGTQYF. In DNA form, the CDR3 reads TGTGCCAGCAGCTTTAGGGGGGCTGGGACCCAGTACTTC. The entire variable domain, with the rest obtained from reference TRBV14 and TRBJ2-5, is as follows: EAGVTQFPSHSVIEKGQTVTLRCDPISGHDNLYWYRRVMGKEIKFLLHFVKESKQDESGMPNNRFLAERTGGTYSTLKVQPAELEDSGVYFCASSFRGAGTQYFGPGTRLLVL.

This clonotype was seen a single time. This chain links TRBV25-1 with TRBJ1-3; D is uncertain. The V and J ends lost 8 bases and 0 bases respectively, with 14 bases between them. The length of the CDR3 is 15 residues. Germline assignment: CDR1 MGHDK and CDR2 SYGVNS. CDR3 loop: CASREAGSSGNTIYF. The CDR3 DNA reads TGTGCCAGCCGAGAAGCGGGGAGCTCTGGAAACACCATATATTTT.

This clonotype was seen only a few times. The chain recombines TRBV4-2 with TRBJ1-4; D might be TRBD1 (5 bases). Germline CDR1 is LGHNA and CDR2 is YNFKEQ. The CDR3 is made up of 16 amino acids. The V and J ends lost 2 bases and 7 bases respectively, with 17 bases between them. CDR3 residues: CASSQSWGEAGEKLFF. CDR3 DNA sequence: TGTGCCAGCAGCCAAAGCTGGGGGGAGGCAGGTGAAAAACTGTTTTTT.

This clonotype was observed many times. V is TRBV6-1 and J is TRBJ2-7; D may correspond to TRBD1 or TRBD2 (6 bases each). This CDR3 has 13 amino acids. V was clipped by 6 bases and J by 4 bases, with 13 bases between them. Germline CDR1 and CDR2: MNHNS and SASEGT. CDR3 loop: CASRGGLAYEQYF. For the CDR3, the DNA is TGTGCCAGCAGAGGGGGACTGGCTTACGAGCAGTACTTC.

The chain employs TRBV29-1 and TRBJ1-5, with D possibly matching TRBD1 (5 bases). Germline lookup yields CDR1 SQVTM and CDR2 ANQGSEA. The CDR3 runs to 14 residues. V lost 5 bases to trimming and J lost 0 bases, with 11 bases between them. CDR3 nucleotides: TGCAGCGTTCGGGACCTAGATAGCAATCAGCCCCAGCATTTT. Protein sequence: CSVRDLDSNQPQHF.

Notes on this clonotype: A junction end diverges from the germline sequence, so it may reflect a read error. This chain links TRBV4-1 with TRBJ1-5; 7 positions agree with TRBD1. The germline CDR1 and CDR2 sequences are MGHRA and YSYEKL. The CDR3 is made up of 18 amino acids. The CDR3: CTSSQDKTRGQGNQPQHF. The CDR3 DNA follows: TGCACCAGCAGCCAAGATAAAACGCGTGGACAGGGCAATCAGCCCCAGCATTTT.

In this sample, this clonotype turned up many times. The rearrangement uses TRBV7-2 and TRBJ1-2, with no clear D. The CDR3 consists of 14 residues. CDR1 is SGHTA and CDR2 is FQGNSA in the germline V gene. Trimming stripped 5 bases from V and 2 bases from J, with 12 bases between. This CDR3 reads CASSHNTENYGYTF. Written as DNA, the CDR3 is TGTGCCAGCAGCCACAACACGGAGAACTATGGCTACACCTTC.

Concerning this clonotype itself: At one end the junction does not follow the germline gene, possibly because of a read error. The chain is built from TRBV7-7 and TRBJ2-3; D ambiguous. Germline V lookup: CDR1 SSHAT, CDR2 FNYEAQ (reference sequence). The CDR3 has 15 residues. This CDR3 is CASSLVPIRTDTQYF. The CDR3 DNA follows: TGTGCTAGCAGCTTAGTGCCCATTCGCACAGATACGCAGTATTTT.

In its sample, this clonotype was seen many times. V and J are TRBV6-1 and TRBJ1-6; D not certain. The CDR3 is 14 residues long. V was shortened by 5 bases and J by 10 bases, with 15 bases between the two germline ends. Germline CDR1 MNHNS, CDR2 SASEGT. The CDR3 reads CASSPSLSTSPLHF. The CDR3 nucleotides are TGTGCCAGCAGTCCCAGCCTCAGCACCTCACCCCTCCACTTT.

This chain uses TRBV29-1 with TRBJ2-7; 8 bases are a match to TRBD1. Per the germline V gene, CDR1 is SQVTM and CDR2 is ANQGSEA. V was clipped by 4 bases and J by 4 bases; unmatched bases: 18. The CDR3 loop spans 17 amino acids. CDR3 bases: TGCAGCGTTGGTCTCCAACCCAGGGGGCCGCCTTCGTACGAGCAGTACTTC. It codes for CSVGLQPRGPPSYEQYF.